Following are 10 T cell receptor beta chains from one sample sequenced in a study of T cell clonality in common variable immunodeficiency. Assay used: immunoSEQ multiplex PCR; TCRdb lists only in-frame clones, some missing. There are tens of thousands of clones in the sample, none observed a single time. Sample: peripheral blood mononuclear cells. These receptors all come from a person aged 18 to 70 in good health.

This clone was observed many times. The read gets to within 3 residues of the CDR3 end, and the germline J gene fills in the rest. The V call is TRBV15, the J call TRBJ2-7; D not resolved. Germline CDR1 LNHNV, CDR2 YYDKDF (reference sequence). There are 14 residues in the CDR3. Between the trimmed V and J ends, which lost 0 bases and 2 bases, there was a span of 8 bases. The part of the CDR3 DNA that was read is TGTGCCACCAGCAGAGATAATTCGGCCTACGAG. This translates into CATSRDNSAYE. The CDR3 in full is CATSRDNSAYEQYF. Together with reference TRBV15 and TRBJ2-7, the CDR3 gives the full variable domain: DAMVIQNPRYQVTQFGKPVTLSCSQTLNHNVMYWYQQKSSQAPKLLFHYYDKDFNNEADTPDNFQSRRPNTSFCFLDIRSPGLGDTAMYLCATSRDNSAYEQYFGPGTRLTVT.

At least ten counts were recorded for this clone. The read finishes 3 residues shy of the CDR3 end, and the germline J gene is used to complete it. The chain couples TRBV19 to TRBJ2-3, with 12 bases fitting TRBD1. V lost 3 bases to trimming and J lost 5 bases; unmatched junction nucleotides: 9. Germline CDR1 and CDR2: LNHDA and SQIVND (reference sequence). The CDR3 has 17 amino acids. CDR3 amino acids: CASSIGERDRGQDTQYF. Partial CDR3 DNA: TGTGCCAGTAGTATCGGTGAACGGGACAGGGGGCAAGATACG.

By share, this clone counts as medium-sized (0.01 to 0.1%). The read stops 3 residues short of the end of the CDR3; the missing end is completed from the germline J gene. The chain combines TRBV4-2 with TRBJ2-1, with 10 bases aligning to TRBD2. In germline, CDR1 is LGHNA, CDR2 YNFKEQ. The CDR3 spans 20 residues. V was clipped by 4 bases and J by 0 bases; unmatched bases: 15. The CDR3 sequence: CASSPKYTSGITTSYNEQFF. Partial CDR3 DNA: TGTGCCAGCAGCCCAAAATATACTAGCGGGATAACTACCTCCTACAATGAG.

This clone has a count of ten or more. The sequenced fragment ends 3 residues before the CDR3 boundary, so the rest is inferred from the germline J gene. The V gene is TRBV5-1, the J gene TRBJ2-7; D gene uncertain. The V gene's germline CDR1 is SGHRS and CDR2 YFSETQ. V dropped 4 bases and J dropped 1 base, with 21 bases sitting between them. This CDR3 has 17 residues. CDR3 sequence: CASSPQPQAASSYEQYF. The part of the CDR3 DNA that was read is TGCGCCAGCAGCCCGCAGCCCCAGGCAGCATCTTCCTACGAG. The entire variable domain, with the rest obtained from reference TRBV5-1 and TRBJ2-7, is as follows: KAGVTQTPRYLIKTRGQQVTLSCSPISGHRSVSWYQQTPGQGLQFLFEYFSETQRNKGNFPGRFSGRQFSNSRSEMNVSTLELGDSALYLCASSPQPQAASSYEQYFGPGTRLTVT.

This clone was seen ten or more times. The sequence runs out 3 residues before the end of the CDR3; the remainder is reconstructed from the germline J gene. V usage is TRBV5-5 and J usage is TRBJ1-2; D possibly corresponds to TRBD1 (5 bases). The length of the CDR3 is 12 residues. From germline, CDR1 is SGHKS and CDR2 YYEKEE (reference sequence). The CDR3 sequence: CASRSGGPGYTF. The sequenced part of the CDR3 DNA is TGTGCCAGCAGATCCGGGGGACCCGGC.

This clone was observed many times. The read comes to an end 3 residues before the CDR3 does, leaving the germline J gene to fill in the end. The chain is built from TRBV20-1 and TRBJ1-2; the D gene is possibly TRBD1 (5 bases). Germline CDR1 is DFQATT and CDR2 is SNEGSKA (reference sequence). The CDR3 contains 15 residues. CDR3 DNA, as far as it was read: TGCAGTGCTAGAGATCAGGGAGGGCGCACAGATACC. It translates to CSARDQGGRTDT. The full CDR3 reads CSARDQGGRTDTYTF.

This clone has a count of ten or more. Read data end 3 residues before the CDR3 end; the end is taken from the germline J gene. The chain employs TRBV7-3 and TRBJ1-1; no clear D gene. Per germline, CDR1 SGHTA and CDR2 FQGTGA. The germline V and J ends were trimmed by 5 bases and 2 bases, with 9 bases remaining between them. The CDR3 spans 13 residues. Here the CDR3 reads CASSGGFNTEAFF. Incomplete CDR3 DNA: TGTGCCAGCAGCGGAGGGTTCAACACTGAA.

This clone was counted ten times or more. CDR3 DNA (partial): TGTGCCAGCAGAACAGCGGGAGGGCCT. Protein product: CASRTAGGP. In full, the CDR3 reads CASRTAGGPQYF. This sequence joins TRBV7-9 and TRBJ2-4; 10 bases are a match to TRBD2. The read halts 3 residues ahead of the CDR3 end, with the missing end drawn from the germline J gene. The CDR3 totals 12 residues. Germline V gene sequence: CDR1 SEHNR, CDR2 FQNEAQ (reference sequence).

This clone occurred many times. The read terminates 3 residues before the CDR3 end, so the remaining end is supplied by the germline J gene. This chain joins TRBV12-3 or TRBV12-4 and TRBJ1-1, with D possibly TRBD1 on 6 matching bases. Trimming removed 8 bases from V and 1 base from J, with 17 bases in between. This CDR3 contains 15 residues. Partial CDR3 DNA: TGTGCCAGCCTTGAAACAGGGTGGGGGAACACTGAA. Translated, it gives CASLETGWGNTE. The CDR3 in full is CASLETGWGNTEAFF.

This clone has a count of ten or more. The DNA ends 3 residues before the CDR3 does, and the rest of the CDR3 is filled in from the germline J gene. The chain combines TRBV12-3 or TRBV12-4 with TRBJ1-5; D is undetermined. CDR3 length: 13 amino acids. Trimming removed 1 base from V and 5 bases from J, with 6 bases in between. The CDR3 loop reads CASSLVGDQPQHF. The CDR3 DNA, read in part, is TGTGCCAGCAGTTTAGTCGGGGATCAGCCC.